A selection of T cell receptor beta chains follows, all from one sample in a study of blood T cells in healthy people across ages. TCRdb used MiXCR to reprocess the 5' RACE reads, holding one entry per CDR3 protein. The table shows some 1.5 million distinct CDR3 sequences, with 28% occurring only once. Sample: blood. The receptors come from a woman aged 30 to 39 in good health. The CDR3 runs from the conserved cysteine through the conserved F or W. A D gene is named only where the DNA matches it firmly.

j_gene,d_gene,v_gene,CDR3aa
TRBJ1-1,-,TRBV5-1,CASMEIPSTEAFF
TRBJ1-6,-,TRBV11-1,CASSLTLGRRTSPLHF
TRBJ1-2,-,TRBV5-5,CASRLTVNYGYTF
TRBJ1-2,-,TRBV18,CASSPIEQGDGYTF
TRBJ2-7,-,TRBV5-1,CASSLGQIHEQYF
TRBJ2-3,-,TRBV20-1,CSASWRGDTQYF
TRBJ1-1,-,TRBV29-1,CSVPTEAFF
TRBJ2-1,TRBD2,TRBV5-1,CASSLAGLNYNEQFF
TRBJ2-1,TRBD2,TRBV19,CASRSGLVGVSNEQFF
TRBJ2-3,-,TRBV5-5,CASSGHVSDTRYF
TRBJ2-3,TRBD1,TRBV6-1,CASSRARTGTIADTQYF
TRBJ1-2,-,TRBV28,CASSLSKGRNTF
TRBJ2-1,TRBD2,TRBV11-2,CASSLEGLLNEQFF
TRBJ1-1,-,TRBV27,CASKNTEAFF
TRBJ1-6,-,TRBV7-2,CASSLAEVGNSPLHF
TRBJ2-1,TRBD2,TRBV5-1,CASSDPGLVNEQFF
TRBJ2-3,-,TRBV5-1,CASSPGEGPPLPQYF
TRBJ2-1,-,TRBV18,CASSPPGYNEQFF
TRBJ1-2,-,TRBV12-3/TRBV12-4,CASTPAGANYGYTF
TRBJ1-2,TRBD1,TRBV5-1,CASSQTGGEGYTF
TRBJ2-5,-,TRBV30,CAWSRARSRRETQYF
TRBJ2-1,-,TRBV20-1,CRARYGDEQFF
TRBJ1-1,TRBD1,TRBV5-1,CASSLASGTATFKNTEAFF